The 12 T cell receptor beta chains presented below share a single source sample, sequenced in a study of human T cells and chemical hapten exposure. Time point meaning: patch test 2, 6 weeks after DPC sensitization. Stated treatment: therapeutic diphenylcyclopropenone sensitization with weekly scalp DPC. TCRdb re-called the RACE reads through MiXCR, storing one row per CDR3 protein. The data contain some 350,000 distinct CDR3 sequences, over 6% of them singletons. The specimen was whole blood, collected in connection with sensitization to the hapten diphenylcyclopropenone (DPC). The receptors derive from a woman younger than 30 with alopecia areata. Some clones in this sample may be carry-over from other donors' samples.

This clonotype showed up many times. The chain joins TRBV6-5 to TRBJ1-2; 7 nucleotides align to TRBD1. Germline V gene sequence: CDR1 MNHEY, CDR2 SVGAGI. The CDR3 consists of 14 residues. Trimming took 3 bases from V and 4 from J; bases not matched to a gene: 5. The DNA for the CDR3 is TGTGCCAGCAGTTATCGGCCAGGGGGCTATGGCTACACCTTC. It yields the protein CASSYRPGGYGYTF.

This clonotype was seen more than once but under ten times. V usage is TRBV3-1 and J usage is TRBJ2-5, with 15 bases that match TRBD2. CDR1 is LGHDT, CDR2 YNNKEL, per germline (reference sequence). Losses at the gene ends were 4 bases for V and 3 bases for J; bases not matched to a gene: 6. The CDR3 extends over 17 amino acids. In DNA form, the CDR3 reads TGTGCCAGCAGCCGGGGACTAGCGGGGGGAGCGAAAGAGACCCAGTACTTC. Protein: CASSRGLAGGAKETQYF.

There are many counts of this clonotype. The rearrangement uses TRBV6-5 and TRBJ1-4, with D perhaps TRBD1 (6 bases). Looked up from germline, CDR1 is MNHEY and CDR2 is SVGAGI. The CDR3 sequence is 17 residues long. Trimming cost V 5 bases and J 7 bases, with 23 bases left between them. The CDR3 DNA follows: TGTGCCAGCAGTCTCAATCCTGACAGGCCGAGAGGTGAAAAACTGTTTTTT. Translation: CASSLNPDRPRGEKLFF.

This clonotype was counted at least ten times. The rearrangement links TRBV7-9 to TRBJ2-3; tentatively, D is TRBD2 (7 bases). The ends were cut back, 5 bases at V and 0 bases at J, with 12 bases in the middle. There are 15 residues in the CDR3. The germline V gene encodes CDR1 SEHNR and CDR2 FQNEAQ (reference sequence). The CDR3 region is CASSGGGSSTDTQYF. Written as DNA, the CDR3 is TGTGCCAGCAGCGGCGGGGGCTCTAGCACAGATACGCAGTATTTT.

This clonotype was recorded at least ten times. The DNA of the CDR3 is TGTGCCAGCAGCCAAGATCCCCTATCTTCACCCCTCCACTTT. Protein: CASSQDPLSSPLHF. The rearrangement uses TRBV4-2 and TRBJ1-6; no firm D call. Trimming shortened V by 0 bases and J by 9 bases, and 9 bases separated the two germline ends. The germline V gene encodes CDR1 LGHNA and CDR2 YNFKEQ. The CDR3 loop spans 14 amino acids.

V and J are TRBV5-1 and TRBJ2-5; weak D call: TRBD2 (5 bases). The CDR3 loop spans 16 amino acids. The germline CDR1 and CDR2 sequences are SGHRS and YFSETQ. Trimming removed 3 bases from V and 1 base from J, with 16 bases in between. The CDR3 sequence: CASSSIPGLTQETQYF. Written as DNA, the CDR3 is TGCGCCAGCAGCTCTATCCCAGGACTGACCCAAGAGACCCAGTACTTC.

This clonotype was seen repeatedly, ten times or more. The chain is built from TRBV6-1 and TRBJ2-3, with 10 positions matching TRBD1. This CDR3 spans 14 amino acids. Germline V gene lookup returns CDR1 MNHNS and CDR2 SASEGT. V shed 6 bases, J shed 5 bases, and the junction held 5 bases outside the gene matches. CDR3 protein: CASRDGTGEDTQYF. DNA of the CDR3: TGTGCCAGCAGGGACGGGACAGGGGAAGATACGCAGTATTTT.

This clonotype occurred many times. This chain uses TRBV18 with TRBJ1-1; D remains unclear. The CDR3 spans 16 residues. Per germline, CDR1 KGHSH and CDR2 LQKENI. Trimming took off 2 bases at V and 1 base at J, with 14 bases between the two ends. CDR3 protein: CASSPVESAGNTEAFF. For the CDR3, the DNA is TGTGCCAGCTCACCAGTTGAATCCGCCGGGAACACTGAAGCTTTCTTT.

This clonotype has at least ten counts. The V gene is TRBV7-9, the J gene TRBJ2-7, with 7 nucleotides matching TRBD1. The CDR3 covers 14 residues. J was trimmed by 6 bases and V by 5 bases; bases with no gene match: 10. The V gene's germline CDR1 is SEHNR and CDR2 FQNEAQ (reference sequence). DNA of the CDR3: TGTGCCAGCAGCCATTATAACAGGGGTAGCGAGCAGTACTTC. This codes for CASSHYNRGSEQYF.

The gene calls are TRBV5-6 and TRBJ1-2; D ambiguous. This CDR3 has 15 amino acids. Trimming shortened V by 4 bases and J by 4 bases, and 17 bases separated the two germline ends. The germline V gene has CDR1 SGHDT and CDR2 YYEEEE. This CDR3 is CASSREEKRIYGYTF. The CDR3, as DNA: TGTGCCAGCAGCCGTGAGGAGAAGCGAATCTATGGCTACACCTTC.

This clonotype was seen repeatedly, ten times or more. The J gene is TRBJ2-7, the V gene TRBV7-2, with 9 bases fitting TRBD1. The CDR3 spans 15 residues. The V and J ends lost 4 bases and 2 bases, in that order; junction bases with no gene match: 6. CDR1 and CDR2 (germline): SGHTA, FQGNSA. The CDR3 region has the DNA TGTGCCAGCAGCTCACAGGGGGCAGGGACCTACGAGCAGTACTTC. Translation gives CASSSQGAGTYEQYF.

This clonotype was counted only a few times. The chain uses TRBV11-2 and TRBJ1-2; 7 nucleotides align to TRBD1. CDR1 is SGHAT, CDR2 FQNNGV, per germline. Trimming removed 5 bases from V and 4 bases from J; junction bases left unmatched: 4. The CDR3 spans 13 residues. The CDR3 protein is CASSTGQSYGYTF. In DNA, the CDR3 is TGTGCCAGCAGCACGGGACAGTCCTATGGCTACACCTTC.